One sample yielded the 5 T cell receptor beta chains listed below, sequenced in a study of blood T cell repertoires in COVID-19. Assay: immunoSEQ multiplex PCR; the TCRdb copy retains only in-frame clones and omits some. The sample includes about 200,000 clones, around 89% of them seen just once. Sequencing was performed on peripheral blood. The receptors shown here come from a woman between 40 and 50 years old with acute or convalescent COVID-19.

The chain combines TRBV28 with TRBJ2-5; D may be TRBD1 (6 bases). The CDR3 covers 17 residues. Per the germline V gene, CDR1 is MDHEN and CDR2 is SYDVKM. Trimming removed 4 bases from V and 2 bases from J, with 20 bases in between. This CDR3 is CASSSRGRGSMQETQYF. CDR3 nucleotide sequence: TGTGCCAGCAGTTCCCGGGGCAGGGGATCGATGCAAGAGACCCAGTACTTC.

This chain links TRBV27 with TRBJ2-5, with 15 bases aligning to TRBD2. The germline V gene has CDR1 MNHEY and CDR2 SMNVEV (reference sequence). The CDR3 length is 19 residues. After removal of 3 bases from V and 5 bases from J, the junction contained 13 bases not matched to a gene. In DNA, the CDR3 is TGTGCCAGCAGTTTGGGGGGACTAGCGGGGGGACCTTCACGCGAGACCCAGTACTTC. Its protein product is CASSLGGLAGGPSRETQYF.

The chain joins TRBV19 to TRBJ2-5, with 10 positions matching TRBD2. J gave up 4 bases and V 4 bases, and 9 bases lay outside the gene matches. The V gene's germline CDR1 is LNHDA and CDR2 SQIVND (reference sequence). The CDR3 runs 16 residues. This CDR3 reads CASSSLAGVTGETQYF. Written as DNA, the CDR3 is TGTGCCAGTAGTAGCCTAGCGGGGGTCACCGGAGAGACCCAGTACTTC.

The CDR3 region is CAWRAQGAGELFF. The CDR3 DNA follows: TGTGCCTGGAGAGCGCAGGGGGCCGGGGAGCTGTTTTTT. V usage is TRBV30 and J usage is TRBJ2-2; 7 bases line up with TRBD1. Germline V lookup: CDR1 GTSNPN, CDR2 SVGIG (reference sequence). The CDR3 extends over 13 amino acids. V was clipped by 3 bases and J by 6 bases; unmatched bases: 4.

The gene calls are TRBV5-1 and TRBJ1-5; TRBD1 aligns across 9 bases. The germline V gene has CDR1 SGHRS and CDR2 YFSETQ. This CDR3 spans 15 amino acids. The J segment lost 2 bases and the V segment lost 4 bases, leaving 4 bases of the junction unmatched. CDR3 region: CASSRTGEGNQPQHF. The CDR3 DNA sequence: TGCGCCAGCAGCCGGACAGGGGAGGGCAATCAGCCCCAGCATTTT.